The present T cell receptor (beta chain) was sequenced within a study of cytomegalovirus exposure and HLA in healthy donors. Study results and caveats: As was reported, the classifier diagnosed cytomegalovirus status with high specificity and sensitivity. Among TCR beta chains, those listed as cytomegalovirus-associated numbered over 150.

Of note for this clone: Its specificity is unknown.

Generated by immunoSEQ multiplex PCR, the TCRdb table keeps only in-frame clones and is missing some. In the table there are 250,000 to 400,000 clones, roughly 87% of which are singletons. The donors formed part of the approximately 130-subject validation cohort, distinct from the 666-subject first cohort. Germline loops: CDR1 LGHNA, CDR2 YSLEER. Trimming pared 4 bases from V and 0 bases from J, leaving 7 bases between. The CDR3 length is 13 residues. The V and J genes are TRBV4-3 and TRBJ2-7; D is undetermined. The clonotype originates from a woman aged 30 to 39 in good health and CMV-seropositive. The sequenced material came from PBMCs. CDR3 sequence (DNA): TGCGCCAGCAGCCCGAAGGGCTCCTACGAGCAGTACTTC. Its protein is CASSPKGSYEQYF.